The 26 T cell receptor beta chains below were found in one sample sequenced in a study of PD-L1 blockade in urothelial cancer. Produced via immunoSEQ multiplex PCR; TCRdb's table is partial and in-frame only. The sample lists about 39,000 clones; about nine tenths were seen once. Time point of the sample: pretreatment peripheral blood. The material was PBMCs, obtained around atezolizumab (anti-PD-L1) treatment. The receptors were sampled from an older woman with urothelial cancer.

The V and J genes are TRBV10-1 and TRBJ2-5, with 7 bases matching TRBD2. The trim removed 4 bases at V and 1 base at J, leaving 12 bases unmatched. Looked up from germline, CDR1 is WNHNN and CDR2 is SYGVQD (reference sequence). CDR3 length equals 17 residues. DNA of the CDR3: TGCGCCAGCAGTGGTACCCGAGGGAGGGAGGGCCAAGAGACCCAGTACTTC. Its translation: CASSGTRGREGQETQYF.

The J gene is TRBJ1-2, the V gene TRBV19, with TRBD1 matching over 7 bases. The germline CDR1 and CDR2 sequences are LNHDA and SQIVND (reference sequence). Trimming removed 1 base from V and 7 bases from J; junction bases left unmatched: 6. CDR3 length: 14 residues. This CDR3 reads CASSIGEGAGGYTF. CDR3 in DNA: TGTGCCAGTAGTATAGGCGAGGGGGCTGGTGGCTACACCTTC.

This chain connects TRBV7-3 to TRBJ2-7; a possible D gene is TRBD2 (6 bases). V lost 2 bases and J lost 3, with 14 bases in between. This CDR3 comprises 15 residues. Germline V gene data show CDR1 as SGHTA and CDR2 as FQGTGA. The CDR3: CASSLGGGMGYEQYF. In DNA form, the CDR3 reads TGTGCCAGCAGCTTAGGCGGCGGGATGGGCTACGAGCAGTACTTC.

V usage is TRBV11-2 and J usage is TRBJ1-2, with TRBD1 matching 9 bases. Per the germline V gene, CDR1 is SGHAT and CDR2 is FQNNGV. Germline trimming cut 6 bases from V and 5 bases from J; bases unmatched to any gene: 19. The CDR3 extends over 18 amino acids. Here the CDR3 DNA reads TGTGCCAGCAGGAGCTTAAGAGGGACAGGGTATCAACTTTATGGCTACACCTTC. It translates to CASRSLRGTGYQLYGYTF.

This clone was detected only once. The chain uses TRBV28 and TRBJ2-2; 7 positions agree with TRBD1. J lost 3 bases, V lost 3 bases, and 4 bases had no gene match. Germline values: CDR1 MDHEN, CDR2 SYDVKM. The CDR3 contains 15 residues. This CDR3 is CASSLRDSYTGELFF. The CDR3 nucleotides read TGTGCCAGCAGTTTGAGGGACAGCTACACCGGGGAGCTGTTTTTT. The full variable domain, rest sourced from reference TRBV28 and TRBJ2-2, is DVKVTQSSRYLVKRTGEKVFLECVQDMDHENMFWYRQDPGLGLRLIYFSYDVKMKEKGDIPEGYSVSREKKERFSLILESASTNQTSMYLCASSLRDSYTGELFFGEGSRLTVL.

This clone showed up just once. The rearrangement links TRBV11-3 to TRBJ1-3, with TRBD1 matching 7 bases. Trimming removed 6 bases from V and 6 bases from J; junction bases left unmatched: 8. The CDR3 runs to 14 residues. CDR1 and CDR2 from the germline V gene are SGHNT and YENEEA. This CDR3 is CASRPDRVANTIYF. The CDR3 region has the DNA TGTGCCAGCAGACCCGACAGGGTTGCAAACACCATATATTTT.

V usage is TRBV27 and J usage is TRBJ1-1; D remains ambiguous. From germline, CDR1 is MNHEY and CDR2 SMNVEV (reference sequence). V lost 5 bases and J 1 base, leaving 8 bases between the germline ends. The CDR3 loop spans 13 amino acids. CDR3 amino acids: CASSIRQNTEAFF. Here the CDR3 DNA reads TGTGCCAGCAGTATCCGACAGAACACTGAAGCTTTCTTT.

In DNA form, the CDR3 reads TGTGCCAGTAGTATAAGTCAGGGGAGTGACGAGCAGTACTTC. Encoded protein: CASSISQGSDEQYF. J is TRBJ2-7 and V is TRBV19; D is perhaps TRBD1 (6 bases). V was clipped by 2 bases and J by 5 bases, with 13 bases between them. This CDR3 has 14 residues. Germline V lookup: CDR1 LNHDA, CDR2 SQIVND (reference sequence).

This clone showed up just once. CDR3 coding DNA: TGCGCCAGCAGCTTGGTTCATAACACTGAAGCTTTCTTT. This encodes CASSLVHNTEAFF. This chain links TRBV5-1 with TRBJ1-1; D unclear. The CDR3 covers 13 residues. CDR1 and CDR2 (germline): SGHRS, YFSETQ. V was clipped by 0 bases and J by 2 bases, with 5 bases between them.

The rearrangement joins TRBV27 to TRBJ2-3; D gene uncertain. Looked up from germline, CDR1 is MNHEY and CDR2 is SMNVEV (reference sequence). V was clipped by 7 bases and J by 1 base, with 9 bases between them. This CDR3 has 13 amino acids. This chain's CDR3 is CASTWAGTDTQYF. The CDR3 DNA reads TGTGCCAGCACTTGGGCCGGCACAGATACGCAGTATTTT.

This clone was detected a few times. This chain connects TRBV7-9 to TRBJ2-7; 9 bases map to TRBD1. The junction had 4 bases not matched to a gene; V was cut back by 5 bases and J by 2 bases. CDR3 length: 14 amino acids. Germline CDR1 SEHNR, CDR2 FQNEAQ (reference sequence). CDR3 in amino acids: CASSRTGAAYEQYF. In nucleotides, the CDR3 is TGTGCCAGCAGCCGGACAGGGGCTGCCTACGAGCAGTACTTC.

In DNA form, the CDR3 reads TGTGCCAGCATCCTCACAGGGGGCAATTTCTACGAGCAGTACTTC. Translated: CASILTGGNFYEQYF. The rearrangement links TRBV28 to TRBJ2-7; 9 nucleotides line up with TRBD1. CDR1 is MDHEN and CDR2 is SYDVKM in the germline V gene. CDR3 size: 15 residues. The V gene end was trimmed by 7 bases and the J gene end by 3 bases; junction bases not matched to a gene: 10.

Written as DNA, the CDR3 is TGTGCCAGCAGCACTATGACAGGGGAACTGTTTTTT. Translated: CASSTMTGELFF. The chain joins TRBV11-2 to TRBJ1-4, with TRBD1 identical over 8 bases. Trimming at V came to 5 bases and at J to 12 bases, leaving 5 bases not matched to a gene. CDR1 is SGHAT and CDR2 is FQNNGV in the germline V gene. The CDR3 consists of 12 residues.

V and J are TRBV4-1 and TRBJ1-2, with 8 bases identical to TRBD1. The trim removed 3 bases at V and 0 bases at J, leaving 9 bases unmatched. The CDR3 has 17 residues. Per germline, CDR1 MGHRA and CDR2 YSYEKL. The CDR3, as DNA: TGCGCCAGCAGCCATTACCGTCGACAGGGGACTAACTATGGCTACACCTTC. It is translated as CASSHYRRQGTNYGYTF.

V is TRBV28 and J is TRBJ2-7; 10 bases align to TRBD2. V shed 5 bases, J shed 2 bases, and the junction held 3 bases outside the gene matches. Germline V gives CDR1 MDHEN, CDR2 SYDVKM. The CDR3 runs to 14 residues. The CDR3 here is CASSRTSGAYEQYF. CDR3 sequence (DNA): TGTGCCAGCAGTAGGACTAGCGGAGCCTACGAGCAGTACTTC.

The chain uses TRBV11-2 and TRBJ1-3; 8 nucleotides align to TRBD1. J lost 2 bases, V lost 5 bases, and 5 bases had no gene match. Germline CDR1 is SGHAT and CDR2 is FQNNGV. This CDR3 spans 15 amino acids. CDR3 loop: CASSPWTGTGNTIYF. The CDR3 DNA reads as TGTGCCAGCAGCCCATGGACAGGGACTGGAAACACCATATATTTT.

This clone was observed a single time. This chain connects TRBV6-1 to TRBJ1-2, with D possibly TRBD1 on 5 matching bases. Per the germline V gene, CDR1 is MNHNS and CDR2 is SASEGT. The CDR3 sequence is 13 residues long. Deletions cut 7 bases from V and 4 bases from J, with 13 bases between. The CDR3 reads CASKGDSPYGYTF. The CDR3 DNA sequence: TGTGCCAGCAAGGGCGACAGCCCCTATGGCTACACCTTC.

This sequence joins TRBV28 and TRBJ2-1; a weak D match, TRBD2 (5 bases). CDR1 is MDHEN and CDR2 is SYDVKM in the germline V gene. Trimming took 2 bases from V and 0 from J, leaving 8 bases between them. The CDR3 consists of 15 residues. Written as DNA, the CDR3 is TGTGCCAGCAGTTTAGCGGGCGCCTCCTACAATGAGCAGTTCTTC. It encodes CASSLAGASYNEQFF.

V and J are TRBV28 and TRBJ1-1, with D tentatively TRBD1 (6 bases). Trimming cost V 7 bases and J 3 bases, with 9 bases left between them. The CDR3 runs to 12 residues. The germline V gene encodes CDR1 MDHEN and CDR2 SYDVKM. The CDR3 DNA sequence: TGTGCCAGCATCAGGGGCTACACTGAAGCTTTCTTT. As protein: CASIRGYTEAFF.

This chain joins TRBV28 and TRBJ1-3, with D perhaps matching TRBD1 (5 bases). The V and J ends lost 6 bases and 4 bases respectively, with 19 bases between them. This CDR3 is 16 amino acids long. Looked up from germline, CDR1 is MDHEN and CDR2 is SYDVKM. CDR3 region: CASRSGTPGWGNTIYF. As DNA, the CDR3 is TGTGCCAGCAGGTCCGGGACTCCAGGATGGGGAAACACCATATATTTT. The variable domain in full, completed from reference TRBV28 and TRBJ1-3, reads DVKVTQSSRYLVKRTGEKVFLECVQDMDHENMFWYRQDPGLGLRLIYFSYDVKMKEKGDIPEGYSVSREKKERFSLILESASTNQTSMYLCASRSGTPGWGNTIYFGEGSWLTVV.

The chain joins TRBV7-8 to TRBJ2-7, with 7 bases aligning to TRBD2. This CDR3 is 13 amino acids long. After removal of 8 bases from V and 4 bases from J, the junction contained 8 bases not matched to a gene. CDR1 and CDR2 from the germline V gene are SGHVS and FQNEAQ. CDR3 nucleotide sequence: TGTGCCAGCGGCGGGAGTTTGCGGTACGAGCAGTACTTC. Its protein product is CASGGSLRYEQYF.

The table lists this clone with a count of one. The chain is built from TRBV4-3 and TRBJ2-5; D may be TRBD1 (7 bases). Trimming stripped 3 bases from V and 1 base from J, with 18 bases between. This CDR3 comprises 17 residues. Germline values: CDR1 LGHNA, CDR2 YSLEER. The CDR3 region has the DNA TGCGCCAGCAGCCACGAGTCAGGGGGGAAAGGCCAAGAGACCCAGTACTTC. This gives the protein CASSHESGGKGQETQYF.

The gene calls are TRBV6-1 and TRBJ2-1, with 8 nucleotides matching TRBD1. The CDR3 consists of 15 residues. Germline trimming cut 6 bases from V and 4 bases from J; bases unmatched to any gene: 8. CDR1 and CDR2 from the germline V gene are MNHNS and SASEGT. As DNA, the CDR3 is TGTGCCAGCAGCTTGAGACAGGGGTTATACAATGAGCAGTTCTTC. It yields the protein CASSLRQGLYNEQFF.

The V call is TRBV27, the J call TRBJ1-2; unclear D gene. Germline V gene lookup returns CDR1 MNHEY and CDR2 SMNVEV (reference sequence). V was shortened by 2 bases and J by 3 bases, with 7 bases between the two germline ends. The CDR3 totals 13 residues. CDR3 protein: CASSLEGHYGYTF. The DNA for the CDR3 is TGTGCCAGCAGTTTAGAGGGCCACTATGGCTACACCTTC.

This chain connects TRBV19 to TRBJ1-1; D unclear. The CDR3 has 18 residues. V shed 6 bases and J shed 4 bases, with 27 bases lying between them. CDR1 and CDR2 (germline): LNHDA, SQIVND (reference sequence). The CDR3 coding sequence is TGTGCCAGTAGCCGACTGGTAACAAGTGGGTTTGGTGGCACTGAAGCTTTCTTT. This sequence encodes CASSRLVTSGFGGTEAFF.

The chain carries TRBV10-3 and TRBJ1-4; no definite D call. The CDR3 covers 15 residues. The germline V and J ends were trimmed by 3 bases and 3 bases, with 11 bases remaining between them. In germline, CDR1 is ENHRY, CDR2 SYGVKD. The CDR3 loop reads CAISDSGSANEKLFF. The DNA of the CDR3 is TGTGCCATCAGTGATTCGGGGAGCGCTAATGAAAAACTGTTTTTT.